This is a list of T cell receptor beta chains from one sample in a study of shared clonotypes between healthy human individuals. Profiling relied on immunoSEQ multiplex PCR, and the TCRdb table lists in-frame clones only, not all of them. The table shows some 1.5 million clones, with roughly 96% occurring only once. Source material: naive CD4+ T cells sorted from blood. The receptors derive from a man aged 25 to 40 in good health. CDR3s include the opening cysteine and the closing phenylalanine or tryptophan. The D gene is left open where the match is weak.

TRBV28	TRBJ2-3	15	-	CASSPASVSTDTQYF	TGTGCCAGCAGCCCTGCTAGCGTTAGCACAGATACGCAGTATTTT
TRBV7-2	TRBJ1-4	13	-	CASSNSYNEKLFF	TGTGCCAGCAGCAACAGCTATAATGAAAAACTGTTTTTT
TRBV2	TRBJ1-2	12	TRBD1	CATPGQIIGYTF	TGTGCCACCCCGGGACAGATCATCGGGTACACCTTC
TRBV5-4	TRBJ1-2	17	TRBD1	CASSPGQGRVGSVGYTF	TGTGCCAGCAGCCCAGGACAGGGGAGGGTGGGTTCGGTTGGCTACACCTTC
TRBV2	TRBJ2-3	16	TRBD2	CASRAGTSGRAGTQYF	TGTGCCAGCAGGGCCGGGACTAGCGGGAGGGCCGGTACGCAGTATTTT
TRBV9	TRBJ2-1	14	-	CASSGTPLYNEQFF	TGTGCCAGCAGCGGGACACCTTTATACAATGAGCAGTTCTTC
TRBV9	TRBJ2-7	15	TRBD2	CASSSGLAGVYEQYF	TGTGCCAGCAGCTCGGGACTAGCGGGAGTCTACGAGCAGTACTTC
TRBV7-9	TRBJ1-2	15	TRBD1	CASSFYPGTGYGYTF	TGTGCCAGCAGCTTTTACCCCGGGACAGGTTATGGCTACACCTTC
TRBV5-1	TRBJ1-1	15	TRBD1	CASSLKQQGLTEAFF	TGCGCCAGCAGCTTGAAACAACAGGGGCTCACTGAAGCTTTCTTT
TRBV10-1	TRBJ2-3	15	-	CASSEIFTGRDTQYF	TGCGCCAGCAGTGAGATTTTCACAGGGCGAGATACGCAGTATTTT
TRBV29-1	TRBJ2-7	12	-	CSVIGLENEQYF	TGCAGCGTTATTGGTCTGGAGAACGAGCAGTACTTC
TRBV6-1	TRBJ2-1	14	-	CASRPSPRGGEQFF	TGTGCCAGCCGTCCCAGTCCGAGGGGAGGAGAGCAGTTCTTC
TRBV30	TRBJ2-7	12	-	CAWNQGTSEQYF	TGTGCCTGGAATCAGGGGACGAGCGAGCAGTACTTC
TRBV28	TRBJ2-7	13	-	CASSSQTTYEQYF	TGTGCCAGCAGTTCACAGACAACCTACGAGCAGTACTTC
TRBV6-6	TRBJ1-3	15	-	CAIDGGPGSGNTIYF	TGTGCCATCGACGGGGGGCCCGGGTCTGGAAACACCATATATTTT
TRBV5-6	TRBJ2-7	14	-	CASRGRDSPYEQYF	TGTGCCAGCAGAGGGCGGGACAGTCCCTACGAGCAGTACTTC
TRBV28	TRBJ1-2	14	-	CASSLRTANYGYTF	TGTGCCAGCAGTCTCCGGACAGCTAACTATGGCTACACCTTC
TRBV2	TRBJ2-7	18	-	CASSERRGGPSLTYEQYF	TGTGCCAGCAGTGAAAGGCGAGGGGGGCCTTCCTTAACCTACGAGCAGTACTTC
TRBV10-3	TRBJ2-1	16	-	CAISESAGSSYNEQFF	TGTGCCATCAGTGAGTCGGCGGGGAGTTCCTACAATGAGCAGTTCTTC